This record concerns one T cell receptor (beta chain) sequence. Its specificity is unknown. This sample is drawn from a study of post-analysis software for immune sequencing data. Study as a whole: Disease courses included relapsing-remitting, secondary progressive and progressive-relapsing multiple sclerosis. General study points: Multiple sclerosis was associated with a significant reduction in normalized Chao1 diversity relative to controls. TRBV5-6, TRBV5-1 and TRBV20-1 belonged to a set of a few TRBV segments that were more frequent in patients than controls. Strong co-clustering by F measure was evident for samples that had been prepared in the same batch.

Unique molecular identifiers were carried by the TCR beta cDNA libraries. From approximately 0.95 to 9.8 million T cells, roughly 540,000 cDNA molecules were obtained. TCRdb analysed the PCR reads with MiXCR anew, one entry per CDR3 protein. The sample contains 350,000 to 500,000 distinct CDR3 sequences, approximately 38% of which appear only once. This CDR3 is 15 amino acids long. V was clipped by 3 bases and J by 4 bases, with 14 bases between them. Germline CDR1 reads SNHLY; CDR2 reads FYNNEI. The specimen sequenced was blood. The source is a girl between 2 and 10 years old with multiple sclerosis. The chain links TRBV2 to TRBJ2-3, with a weak D call TRBD2 (7 bases). The DNA of the CDR3 is TGTGCCAGCAGTGACAGGGGAGGGGTTCCAGATACGCAGTATTTT. It specifies CASSDRGGVPDTQYF.